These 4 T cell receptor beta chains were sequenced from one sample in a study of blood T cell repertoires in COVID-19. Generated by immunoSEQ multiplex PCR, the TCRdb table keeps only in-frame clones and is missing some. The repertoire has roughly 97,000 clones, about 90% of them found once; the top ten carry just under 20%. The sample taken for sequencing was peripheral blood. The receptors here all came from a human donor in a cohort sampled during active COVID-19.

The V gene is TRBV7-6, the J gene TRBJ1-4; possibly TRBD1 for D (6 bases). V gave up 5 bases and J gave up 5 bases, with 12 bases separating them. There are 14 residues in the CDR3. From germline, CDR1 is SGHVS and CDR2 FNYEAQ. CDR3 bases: TGTGCCAGCAGCCTATACAGGGAGAATGAAAAACTGTTTTTT. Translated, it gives CASSLYRENEKLFF.

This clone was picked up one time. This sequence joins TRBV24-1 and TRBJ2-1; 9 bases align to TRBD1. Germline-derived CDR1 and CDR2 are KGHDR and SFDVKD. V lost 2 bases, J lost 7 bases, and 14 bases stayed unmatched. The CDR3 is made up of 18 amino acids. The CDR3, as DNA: TGTGCCACCAGTGATTCCGGGCAGGTAGGGACAGGGCGGAATGAGCAGTTCTTC. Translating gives CATSDSGQVGTGRNEQFF.

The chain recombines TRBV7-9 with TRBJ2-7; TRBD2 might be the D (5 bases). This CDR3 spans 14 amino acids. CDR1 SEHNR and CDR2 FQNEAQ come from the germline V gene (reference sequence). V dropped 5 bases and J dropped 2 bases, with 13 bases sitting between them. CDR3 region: CASSQDWQAYEQYF. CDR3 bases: TGTGCCAGCAGCCAGGACTGGCAAGCCTACGAGCAGTACTTC.

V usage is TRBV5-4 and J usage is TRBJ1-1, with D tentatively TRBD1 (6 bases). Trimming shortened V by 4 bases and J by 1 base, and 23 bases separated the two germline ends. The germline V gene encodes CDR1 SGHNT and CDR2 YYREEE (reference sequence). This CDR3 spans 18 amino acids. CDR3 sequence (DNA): TGTGCCAGCAGCCCCCTAATTTGGGACACATTTTCGAACACTGAAGCTTTCTTT. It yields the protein CASSPLIWDTFSNTEAFF.